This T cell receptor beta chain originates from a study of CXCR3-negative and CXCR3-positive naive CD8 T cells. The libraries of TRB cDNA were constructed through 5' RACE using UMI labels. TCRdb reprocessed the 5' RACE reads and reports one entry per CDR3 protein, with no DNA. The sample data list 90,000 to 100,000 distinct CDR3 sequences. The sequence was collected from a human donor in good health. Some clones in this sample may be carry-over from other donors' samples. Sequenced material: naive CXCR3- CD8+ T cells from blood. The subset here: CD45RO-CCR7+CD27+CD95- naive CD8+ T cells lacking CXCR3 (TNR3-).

Here the CDR3 reads CSVVEGLGTEAFF. The chain carries TRBV29-1 and TRBJ1-1. Germline CDR1 reads SQVTM; CDR2 reads ANQGSEA. The CDR3 is made up of 13 amino acids.